This T cell receptor beta chain appears in the sequencing data of a study of T cells in Graves' hyperthyroidism and ophthalmopathy. The CDR3 spans 16 residues. Trimming stripped 4 bases from V and 0 bases from J, with 13 bases between. Germline V gives CDR1 MNHEY, CDR2 SMNVEV (reference sequence). TCR beta CDR3 sequences were amplified from RNA transcripts. A first-round RT-PCR of the TCR CDR3 used the HTBI primer set. TCRdb called the multiplex PCR reads again in MiXCR, with one record for every CDR3 protein. This sample has roughly 570,000 distinct CDR3 sequences, with 40% to 55% found just once. The chain is built from TRBV27 and TRBJ1-5; the D gene is possibly TRBD1 (6 bases). The TCR sequence derives from a woman between 18 and 29 years old with Graves' hyperthyroidism. Sequences were obtained from peripheral blood or thyroid tissue (not recorded which). The CDR3 spells CASSSLGQHSNQPQHF. CDR3 sequence (DNA): TGTGCCAGCAGTTCGCTCGGACAGCATAGCAATCAGCCCCAGCATTTT.